This TCR beta chain appears in the sequencing data of a study of radiation and T cells in renal cell carcinoma. CDR3 length: 14 residues. V was clipped by 6 bases and J by 5 bases; unmatched bases: 5. CDR1 KGHSH and CDR2 LQKENI come from the germline V gene. Method: immunoSEQ multiplex PCR; TCRdb's copy keeps in-frame clones and lacks some. Of about 23,000 clones listed, less than 55% are singletons. Regarding treatment: treatment-naive control, cytoreductive nephrectomy. Control tumors came from treatment-naive patients without prior radiation. The V and J genes are TRBV18 and TRBJ1-4, with 8 bases fitting TRBD1. This sequence was found in a human donor with renal cell carcinoma. Sequenced material: tumor tissue, taken from a patient whose treatment was nephrectomy without radiotherapy. The CDR3 bases are TGTGCCAGCTCGCCAGGGGGCCCGAATGAAAAACTGTTTTTT. Its translation is CASSPGGPNEKLFF.